Below, 22 T cell receptor beta chains from the same sample are listed, as sequenced in a study of T cell responses to AZD1222 COVID-19 vaccine. Sequenced by immunoSEQ multiplex PCR; TCRdb stores in-frame clones only, minus some. The table includes about 150,000 clones, about nine tenths detected once. The sequences come from peripheral blood, collected 28 days after the second AZD1222 dose. The receptors were gathered from an adult who received the AZD1222 COVID-19 vaccine.

The chain carries TRBV12-3 or TRBV12-4 and TRBJ1-2, with D possibly matching TRBD1 (6 bases). The CDR3 consists of 12 residues. Trimming left V 6 bases short and J 6 bases short, with 11 bases between. CDR3 nucleotide sequence: TGTGCCAGCAGACTAGGGGGGAATGGCTACACCTTC. Translation gives CASRLGGNGYTF.

The V call is TRBV27, the J call TRBJ1-5; D remains unclear. The V gene lost 3 bases and the J gene lost 3 bases, with 3 bases spanning the gap. The CDR3 totals 12 residues. Germline loops: CDR1 MNHEY, CDR2 SMNVEV (reference sequence). The CDR3 loop is CASSFYNQPQHF. The CDR3 region has the DNA TGTGCCAGCAGTTTTTACAATCAGCCCCAGCATTTT.

This rearrangement joins TRBV28 to TRBJ1-2; TRBD1 matches at 11 bases. The ends lost 5 bases at V and 5 bases at J; junction bases unmatched: 7. The CDR3 is made up of 15 amino acids. Germline-derived CDR1 and CDR2 are MDHEN and SYDVKM. This CDR3 is CASSDGTGGRYGYTF. CDR3 DNA sequence: TGTGCCAGCAGTGATGGGACAGGGGGACGGTATGGCTACACCTTC.

This chain uses TRBV29-1 with TRBJ2-1; TRBD2 agrees at 8 bases. CDR1 is SQVTM, CDR2 ANQGSEA, per germline. The CDR3 contains 13 residues. V lost 5 bases, J lost 5 bases, and 5 bases stayed unmatched. In DNA, the CDR3 is TGCAGCGTTATGGCGGGAGGAAACAATGAGCAGTTCTTC. It specifies CSVMAGGNNEQFF.

This clone is termed medium-sized. V gene TRBV6-1 combines with J gene TRBJ2-7; D not resolved. The CDR3 runs 15 residues. Germline V lookup: CDR1 MNHNS, CDR2 SASEGT. Between the trimmed V and J ends, which lost 0 bases and 3 bases, there was a span of 12 bases. CDR3 in amino acids: CASSEAITEHYEQYF. The CDR3 region has the DNA TGTGCCAGCAGTGAAGCTATAACTGAGCACTACGAGCAGTACTTC.

The chain couples TRBV27 to TRBJ2-3, with 12 positions matching TRBD1. CDR3 length: 17 residues. Germline V gene sequence: CDR1 MNHEY, CDR2 SMNVEV (reference sequence). Losses at the gene ends were 3 bases for V and 1 base for J; bases not matched to a gene: 5. The CDR3 is CASSLPGQGAGTDTQYF. The CDR3 DNA is TGTGCCAGCAGTTTGCCGGGACAGGGGGCTGGCACAGATACGCAGTATTTT.

This clone was recorded once. This chain uses TRBV6-5 with TRBJ1-2; D perhaps matches TRBD1 (6 bases). The germline CDR1 and CDR2 sequences are MNHEY and SVGAGI. Trimming stripped 2 bases from V and 4 bases from J, with 14 bases between. The CDR3 spans 15 residues. The CDR3 loop reads CASSYGWGAAYGYTF. The CDR3 DNA is TGTGCCAGCAGTTACGGATGGGGGGCGGCCTATGGCTACACCTTC.

The V call is TRBV19, the J call TRBJ2-7; 7 bases line up with TRBD1. After removal of 5 bases from V and 0 bases from J, the junction contained 1 base not matched to a gene. In germline, CDR1 is LNHDA, CDR2 SQIVND (reference sequence). The CDR3 contains 13 residues. CDR3 nucleotide sequence: TGTGCCAGTAGTCGGGACAGCTCCTACGAGCAGTACTTC. Translated, it gives CASSRDSSYEQYF.

This sequence joins TRBV3-1 (or the pseudogene TRBV3-2) and TRBJ2-7, with D possibly being TRBD2 (6 bases). Trimming removed 1 base at V and 4 bases at J, with 20 bases between. The CDR3 is 17 residues long. Germline V lookup: CDR1 LGHDT, CDR2 YNNKEL (reference sequence). This chain's CDR3 is CASSQGVPGGKGYEQYF. The CDR3 DNA reads TGTGCCAGCAGCCAAGGGGTTCCCGGAGGGAAGGGGTACGAGCAGTACTTC.

This sequence joins TRBV6-1 and TRBJ2-2; possible D gene TRBD1, 5 bases. This CDR3 has 13 residues. CDR1 is MNHNS, CDR2 SASEGT, per germline. Trimming took off 1 base at V and 6 bases at J, with 6 bases between the two ends. Here the CDR3 reads CASSEVGAGELFF. The CDR3 DNA reads as TGTGCCAGCAGTGAAGTAGGGGCCGGGGAGCTGTTTTTT.

The chain links TRBV15 to TRBJ2-1; 8 bases line up with TRBD2. Trimming removed 0 bases from V and 7 bases from J; junction bases left unmatched: 5. Germline assignment: CDR1 LNHNV and CDR2 YYDKDF (reference sequence). This CDR3 is 15 amino acids long. The CDR3 DNA follows: TGTGCCACCAGCAGAGATGGAACTAGCGGAAATGAGCAGTTCTTC. This sequence encodes CATSRDGTSGNEQFF.

J is TRBJ1-2 and V is TRBV18; 8 bases match TRBD1. V was pared by 3 bases and J by 8 bases, with 5 bases of the junction left unmatched. The germline V gene encodes CDR1 KGHSH and CDR2 LQKENI. This CDR3 is 13 amino acids long. The CDR3 protein is CASSPEQGVGYTF. CDR3 sequence (DNA): TGTGCCAGCTCACCTGAACAGGGGGTCGGCTACACCTTC.

This chain uses TRBV7-8 with TRBJ1-1, with a tentative D call TRBD1 (5 bases). The CDR3 contains 14 residues. Trimming pared 4 bases from V and 2 bases from J, leaving 11 bases between. Per the germline V gene, CDR1 is SGHVS and CDR2 is FQNEAQ. The CDR3, as DNA: TGTGCCAGCAGCTCCAACCAGGGAAACACTGAAGCTTTCTTT. Amino acids: CASSSNQGNTEAFF.

The chain uses TRBV25-1 and TRBJ1-6; D uncertain. V lost 3 bases, J lost 10 bases, and 10 bases lay in between. The CDR3 runs to 13 residues. The germline V gene encodes CDR1 MGHDK and CDR2 SYGVNS. CDR3 residues: CASSDALGSPLHF. CDR3 bases: TGTGCCAGCAGTGACGCCTTAGGGTCACCCCTCCACTTT.

DNA for the CDR3: TGCGCCAGCAGCCTCCAAATCGGGACGGCCAATGAGCAGTTCTTC. It translates to CASSLQIGTANEQFF. J is TRBJ2-1 and V is TRBV4-1; perhaps D is TRBD1 or TRBD2 (5 bases each). V was clipped by 4 bases and J by 6 bases, with 16 bases between them. The CDR3 is made up of 15 amino acids. CDR1 and CDR2 from the germline V gene are MGHRA and YSYEKL.

The J gene is TRBJ1-2, the V gene TRBV27, with a possible D match to TRBD1 (6 bases). This CDR3 comprises 12 residues. Germline V gene sequence: CDR1 MNHEY, CDR2 SMNVEV (reference sequence). With 3 bases removed from V and 11 bases from J, the gap between germline ends came to 13 bases. The CDR3 protein is CASSFWGGPYTF. For the CDR3, the DNA is TGTGCCAGCAGTTTTTGGGGGGGGCCGTACACCTTC.

V is TRBV6-2 or TRBV6-3 and J is TRBJ1-2; D is perhaps TRBD1 (5 bases). This CDR3 has 18 residues. Trimming removed 2 bases from V and 7 bases from J, with 26 bases in between. The germline V gene encodes CDR1 MNHEY and CDR2 SVGEGT. CDR3 sequence (DNA): TGTGCCAGCAGTTACAGACGGGGGGAAGGAAGAATGCTCGGTGGCTACACCTTC. As protein: CASSYRRGEGRMLGGYTF.

This chain links TRBV28 with TRBJ2-7; D unresolved. Trimming took 1 base from V and 3 from J, leaving 10 bases between them. Germline V CDR1 and CDR2: MDHEN, SYDVKM. This CDR3 is built from 14 residues. The chain's CDR3 is CASSLSGPIYEQYF. CDR3 nucleotides: TGTGCCAGCAGTTTATCGGGTCCGATCTACGAGCAGTACTTC.

In its sample, this clone was seen a few times. CDR3 amino acids: CASLDSENTIYF. The CDR3 DNA reads as TGTGCCAGCCTTGACAGCGAAAACACCATATATTTT. The gene calls are TRBV28 and TRBJ1-3, with D perhaps TRBD1 (5 bases). V was clipped by 8 bases and J by 6 bases, with 11 bases between them. The CDR3 sequence is 12 residues long. CDR1 and CDR2 from the germline V gene are MDHEN and SYDVKM.

The genes are TRBV5-5 and TRBJ1-6, with TRBD1 matching over 8 bases. J gave up 8 bases and V 4 bases, and 11 bases lay outside the gene matches. In germline, CDR1 is SGHKS, CDR2 YYEKEE (reference sequence). The CDR3 has 16 amino acids. The CDR3 reads CASSPLLDRAYSPLHF. The CDR3 nucleotides read TGTGCCAGCAGCCCCTTGTTGGACAGGGCCTATTCACCCCTCCACTTT.

The chain employs TRBV19 and TRBJ2-2; 12 positions match TRBD2. V shed 4 bases, J shed 4 bases, and the junction held 13 bases outside the gene matches. The CDR3 extends over 19 amino acids. Germline CDR1 and CDR2: LNHDA and SQIVND (reference sequence). The CDR3 sequence: CASSSLWLAGGPGTGELFF. The DNA for the CDR3 is TGTGCCAGTAGTAGTCTGTGGCTAGCGGGAGGGCCGGGCACCGGGGAGCTGTTTTTT. Combining the CDR3 with reference TRBV19 and TRBJ2-2 gives the whole variable domain DGGITQSPKYLFRKEGQNVTLSCEQNLNHDAMYWYRQDPGQGLRLIYYSQIVNDFQKGDIAEGYSVSREKKESFPLTVTSAQKNPTAFYLCASSSLWLAGGPGTGELFFGEGSRLTVL.

The CDR3 loop reads CASSVAGEYTQYF. In nucleotides, the CDR3 is TGTGCCAGCAGCGTAGCGGGGGAGTATACGCAGTATTTT. The genes are TRBV9 and TRBJ2-3; D might be TRBD2 (6 bases). The V gene's germline CDR1 is SGDLS and CDR2 YYNGEE. V was clipped by 0 bases and J by 7 bases, with 9 bases between them. CDR3 length: 13 residues.